The clone carrying this T cell receptor beta chain was seen repeatedly, ten times or more. Its antigen is not known. The trim removed 8 bases at V and 6 bases at J, leaving 9 bases unmatched. The CDR3 consists of 15 residues. From germline, CDR1 is ENHRY and CDR2 SYGVKD. Time point here: newly diagnosed GD, antithyroid drugs for less than 3 months. There was RNA extracted from PBMCs, and the TCR library was made from it. The patients included were those that came from an endocrinology department in Xi'an, China. This record comes from a study of regulatory T cells in long-lasting Graves disease. Across the whole study: Newly diagnosed Graves' patients had under 3 months of antithyroid drugs. General study points: Among the persistent patients, 2,741 public clonotypes were shared, more than the approximately 960 shared among new patients.

Arm-PCR of CDR3 regions with iRepertoire HTBI primers generated TCR beta libraries. Each CDR3 protein is one row after TCRdb ran MiXCR on the multiplex PCR reads. The sample has hundreds of thousands of distinct CDR3 sequences; over 15% are singletons. The data also belong to a second study, concerning T cells in Graves' hyperthyroidism and ophthalmopathy. That report notes: HTBI primers drove first-round RT-PCR of the TCR CDR3.

The chain has TRBV10-3 and TRBJ1-6; 8 bases are a match to TRBD1. The starting material was peripheral blood mononuclear cells (PBMCs), obtained at new diagnosis, from a patient treated with antithyroid drugs. The receptor's source is a man aged 40-55 years with Graves disease. CDR3 sequence reads: CAIGTGTGLNSPLHF. The DNA for the CDR3 is TGTGCCATCGGGACCGGGACAGGACTTAATTCACCCCTCCACTTT.